This paragraph reports one T cell receptor beta chain. V was clipped by 2 bases and J by 7 bases; unmatched bases: 8. The CDR3 extends over 15 amino acids. Germline lookup yields CDR1 WSHSY and CDR2 SAAADI. The data are from a study of T cells in Graves' hyperthyroidism and ophthalmopathy. PBMCs were derived from 9.5 to 10 ml fresh peripheral blood. Amplification yielded TCR beta CDR3 regions, with RNA transcripts as the source. HTBI primers drove first-round RT-PCR of the TCR CDR3. TCRdb independently ran MiXCR on the multiplex PCR reads; one entry per CDR3 protein. The sample carries hundreds of thousands of distinct CDR3 sequences, approximately 15% recorded once.

The chain carries TRBV10-2 and TRBJ2-1; 7 nucleotides align to TRBD2. The clonotype comes from a young woman with Graves' hyperthyroidism. Input material: blood. For the CDR3, the DNA is TGCGCCAGCAGTGAGGGGTTCGGGGGAGGGAATGAGCAGTTCTTC. Translated: CASSEGFGGGNEQFF.